The 3 T cell receptor beta chains in this list originate from one sample, sequenced in a study of cytomegalovirus exposure and HLA in healthy donors. Sequencing was performed with immunoSEQ multiplex PCR; in TCRdb, only in-frame clones are kept and a portion is missing. The sample lists 150,000 to 200,000 clones; approximately 89% were seen once. The sequenced material came from PBMCs. The receptors stem from a young woman in good health and CMV-seropositive.

J is TRBJ1-3 and V is TRBV7-9, with 9 bases fitting TRBD1. V shed 3 bases, J shed 3 bases, and the junction held 3 bases outside the gene matches. CDR1 and CDR2 (germline): SEHNR, FQNEAQ (reference sequence). This CDR3 spans 15 amino acids. In DNA, the CDR3 is TGTGCCAGCAGCTTCGGGGACAGGGTTGGAAACACCATATATTTT. Residues: CASSFGDRVGNTIYF.

The gene calls are TRBV7-8 and TRBJ2-2; 9 bases map to TRBD2. The germline CDR1 and CDR2 sequences are SGHVS and FQNEAQ. The CDR3 sequence is 16 residues long. The trim removed 3 bases at V and 5 bases at J, leaving 7 bases unmatched. CDR3: CASSLSGRKRTGELFF. In DNA, the CDR3 is TGTGCCAGCAGCTTGAGCGGGAGGAAACGGACCGGGGAGCTGTTTTTT. Full variable domain (rest looked up from reference TRBV7-8 and TRBJ2-2): GAGVSQSPRYKVAKRGQDVALRCDPISGHVSLFWYQQALGQGPEFLTYFQNEAQLDKSGLPSDRFFAERPEGSVSTLKIQRTQQEDSAVYLCASSLSGRKRTGELFFGEGSRLTVL.

The chain carries TRBV5-1 and TRBJ2-7, with 9 bases that match TRBD1. This CDR3 is built from 15 residues. The germline CDR1 and CDR2 sequences are SGHRS and YFSETQ. V dropped 0 bases and J dropped 4; count of bases not matched to a gene: 5. The CDR3 reads CASSLGGQGEYEQYF. DNA for the CDR3: TGCGCCAGCAGCTTGGGGGGACAGGGAGAATACGAGCAGTACTTC. Full variable domain (remainder filled in from reference TRBV5-1 and TRBJ2-7): KAGVTQTPRYLIKTRGQQVTLSCSPISGHRSVSWYQQTPGQGLQFLFEYFSETQRNKGNFPGRFSGRQFSNSRSEMNVSTLELGDSALYLCASSLGGQGEYEQYFGPGTRLTVT.